These T cell receptor beta chains were read from a single sample in a study of early T cells in non-severe SARS-CoV-2 infection. TCRdb redid the calling of the 5' RACE reads with MiXCR, one entry per CDR3 protein. The sample gives tens of thousands of distinct CDR3 sequences, approximately 4.5% of which show up once; less than 8.5% is in the top ten. The sample was whole blood. These receptors all come from an adult who was a healthcare worker with PCR-confirmed SARS-CoV-2 infection or an uninfected control (not recorded which). CDR3s include the opening cysteine and the closing phenylalanine or tryptophan. Each record gives: clone size, J gene, V gene, D gene, CDR3 DNA, CDR3 protein. A D gene is named only where the DNA matches it firmly. Size values are once, few and many counts, or a class for expanded clones, and some rows have none.

size: few
J: TRBJ1-6
V: TRBV28
D: .
DNA: TGTGCCAGCAGTTTATATACTCACAATTCACCCCTCCACTTT
CDR3: CASSLYTHNSPLHF

size: many
J: TRBJ1-6
V: TRBV18
D: TRBD1
DNA: TGTGCCAGCTCACCGGAGGGACAGGGAACACCCCTCCACTTT
CDR3: CASSPEGQGTPLHF

size: many
J: TRBJ1-2
V: TRBV28
D: .
DNA: TGTGCCAGCAGTTCCCCCACTGGGGAAGCCCTCTATGGCTACACCTTC
CDR3: CASSSPTGEALYGYTF

size: many
J: TRBJ2-5
V: TRBV7-2
D: TRBD1
DNA: TGTGCCAGCAGCTTTAACAGGGGGGAGACCCAGTACTTC
CDR3: CASSFNRGETQYF

size: many
J: TRBJ1-1
V: TRBV5-1
D: TRBD1
DNA: TGCGCCAGCAGGGAGGGGGCGTATTACACTGAAGCTTTCTTT
CDR3: CASREGAYYTEAFF

size: many
J: TRBJ1-5
V: TRBV4-2
D: .
DNA: TGTGCCAGCAGCCAAGCGGGTGGGGGGAATCAGCCCCAGCATTTT
CDR3: CASSQAGGGNQPQHF

size: few
J: TRBJ2-3
V: TRBV28
D: TRBD1
DNA: TGTGCCAGCAGTTGGGACGACAGGGGAAGCACAGATACGCAGTATTTT
CDR3: CASSWDDRGSTDTQYF

size: .
J: TRBJ2-7
V: TRBV20-1
D: .
DNA: TGCAGTGCTAGTGATTTCCCTAGGACAGACACCTACGAGCAGTACTTC
CDR3: CSASDFPRTDTYEQYF

size: many
J: TRBJ1-1
V: TRBV12-3/TRBV12-4
D: .
DNA: TGTGCCAGCAGTTTATCCGGACTTGAAGCTTTCTTT
CDR3: CASSLSGLEAFF

size: few
J: TRBJ2-7
V: TRBV20-1
D: .
DNA: TGCAGTGCTAGGGCCGATAACTACGAGCAGTACTTC
CDR3: CSARADNYEQYF

size: many
J: TRBJ2-3
V: TRBV18
D: .
DNA: TGTGCCAGCTCACCATCAAGTGAGGAGGATACGCAGTATTTT
CDR3: CASSPSSEEDTQYF

size: many
J: TRBJ2-7
V: TRBV12-3/TRBV12-4
D: .
DNA: TGTGCCAGCAGTTTACTTTCTCTGCCCTCCTACGAGCAGTACTTC
CDR3: CASSLLSLPSYEQYF

size: many
J: TRBJ2-1
V: TRBV2
D: .
DNA: TGTGCCAGCAAGGTAGGGCAGACCTCCTACAATGAGCAGTTCTTC
CDR3: CASKVGQTSYNEQFF

size: .
J: TRBJ2-3
V: TRBV12-5
D: .
DNA: TGTGCTAGTGGTTTCCACACAGATACGCAGTATTTT
CDR3: CASGFHTDTQYF